This TCR beta chain was documented in a study of T-cell memory formation after mild COVID-19. Regarding the study as a whole: Pre-infection memory held some responding clones, suggesting pre-existing cross-reactive T cells responded. Clones contracting over day 15 to 85 were CD4/CD8 balanced, with later expanders leaning CD4+. Clones that contracted clustered mainly in CM and EM if CD4+ and in EMRA if CD8+.

As regards this clonotype: Its cognate antigen is unknown.

Using constant-segment primers, 5'RACE produced TCR alpha and TCR beta cDNA libraries carrying sample barcodes and UMIs. TCRdb reprocessed the 5' RACE reads via MiXCR and lists one record per CDR3 protein. The sample gives more than 110,000 distinct CDR3 sequences, 13% to 15% of which show up once; around 30% is in the top ten. The J segment lost 10 bases and the V segment lost 8 bases, leaving 23 bases of the junction unmatched. Germline V lookup: CDR1 KGHDR, CDR2 SFDVKD. This CDR3 is built from 17 residues. The clonotype was recovered from an adult woman who had mild COVID-19 (a few samples of this study predate the infection). Cell type and time point are not known. The rearrangement joins TRBV24-1 to TRBJ2-3; 7 positions match TRBD2. Material for sequencing was PBMCs or a T cell subset sorted from them (not recorded which). The CDR3 sequence: CATTTVVGREPLRAQYF. CDR3 sequence (DNA): TGTGCCACCACCACTGTCGTCGGGCGGGAGCCCCTCAGGGCGCAGTATTTT.